This is a list of T cell receptor beta chains from one sample in a study of CD4 T cells in relation to SARS-CoV-2 and coronaviruses. The data were produced by immunoSEQ multiplex PCR, yet TCRdb's version contains in-frame clones alone and is incomplete. This table holds about 43,000 clones, almost 85% found once. No antigens are known for them. The specimen was naive CD4+ T cells from PBMCs, cultured in vitro. Receptor source: an adult with COVID-19. CDR3s include the opening cysteine and the closing phenylalanine or tryptophan. Each record gives: V gene, J gene, D gene, clone size, CDR3 protein, CDR3 DNA. D genes are given only for firm matches. Expanded clones get a size class; other rows say once, few or many, or leave the size out.

v_call: TRBV11-2
j_call: TRBJ2-1
d_call: NA
clone_size: NA
cdr3_aa: CASSNRARGNEQFF
cdr3_nt: TGTGCCAGCAGCAACCGGGCAAGGGGAAATGAGCAGTTCTTC

v_call: TRBV4-3
j_call: TRBJ1-5
d_call: NA
clone_size: NA
cdr3_aa: CASSQSGTVPRYQPQHF
cdr3_nt: TGCGCCAGCAGCCAATCGGGGACGGTACCGAGGTATCAGCCCCAGCATTTT

v_call: TRBV28
j_call: TRBJ1-2
d_call: NA
clone_size: NA
cdr3_aa: CASSWSYGYTF
cdr3_nt: TGTGCCAGCAGTTGGTCCTATGGCTACACCTTC

v_call: TRBV7-9
j_call: TRBJ2-1
d_call: TRBD2
clone_size: few
cdr3_aa: CASSIQAGTYNEQFF
cdr3_nt: TGTGCCAGCAGCATCCAAGCGGGAACCTACAATGAGCAGTTCTTC

v_call: TRBV15
j_call: TRBJ1-5
d_call: TRBD1
clone_size: NA
cdr3_aa: CATSRDRQGSNQPQHF
cdr3_nt: TGTGCCACCAGCAGAGATAGACAGGGGAGCAATCAGCCCCAGCATTTT

v_call: TRBV3-1/TRBV3-2
j_call: TRBJ2-7
d_call: NA
clone_size: NA
cdr3_aa: CASSQRPPYEQYF
cdr3_nt: TGTGCCAGCAGCCAAAGGCCCCCCTACGAGCAGTACTTC

v_call: TRBV5-6
j_call: TRBJ1-1
d_call: NA
clone_size: NA
cdr3_aa: CASSWGRGPTEAFF
cdr3_nt: TGTGCCAGCAGCTGGGGCCGGGGGCCGACTGAAGCTTTCTTT

v_call: TRBV2
j_call: TRBJ1-6
d_call: NA
clone_size: NA
cdr3_aa: CASRSSSSYNSPLHF
cdr3_nt: TGTGCCAGCAGGTCGTCGAGCTCCTATAATTCACCCCTCCACTTT

v_call: TRBV27
j_call: TRBJ1-3
d_call: NA
clone_size: few
cdr3_aa: CASSLLGGPGNTIYF
cdr3_nt: TGTGCCAGCAGTTTATTGGGGGGCCCTGGAAACACCATATATTTT

v_call: TRBV7-8
j_call: TRBJ2-1
d_call: NA
clone_size: NA
cdr3_aa: CASSLEGQYNEQFF
cdr3_nt: TGTGCCAGCAGCTTAGAGGGCCAATACAATGAGCAGTTCTTC

v_call: TRBV23-1
j_call: TRBJ2-7
d_call: TRBD1
clone_size: NA
cdr3_aa: CASSQSRGDRGYYEQYF
cdr3_nt: TGCGCCAGCAGTCAATCCCGCGGGGACAGGGGCTACTACGAGCAGTACTTC

v_call: TRBV18
j_call: TRBJ2-7
d_call: NA
clone_size: few
cdr3_aa: CASSRTHRTEQYF
cdr3_nt: TGTGCCAGCTCACGCACCCACCGCACCGAGCAGTACTTC

v_call: TRBV3-1/TRBV3-2
j_call: TRBJ1-5
d_call: NA
clone_size: NA
cdr3_aa: CASSQGPNQGYSNQPQHF
cdr3_nt: TGTGCCAGCAGCCAAGGGCCAAATCAGGGGTATAGCAATCAGCCCCAGCATTTT

v_call: TRBV5-1
j_call: TRBJ2-7
d_call: NA
clone_size: NA
cdr3_aa: CASPHRNDGQVGRYF
cdr3_nt: TGCGCCAGCCCTCATCGGAATGACGGCCAGGTGGGACGGTACTTC

v_call: TRBV5-4
j_call: TRBJ2-2
d_call: NA
clone_size: NA
cdr3_aa: CASRAGGGRNTGELFF
cdr3_nt: TGTGCCAGCAGAGCTGGGGGCGGGAGGAACACCGGGGAGCTGTTTTTT

v_call: TRBV2
j_call: TRBJ2-7
d_call: NA
clone_size: NA
cdr3_aa: CASNRLRIGEQYF
cdr3_nt: TGTGCCAGCAATCGACTCAGAATCGGGGAGCAGTACTTC

v_call: TRBV18
j_call: TRBJ2-7
d_call: TRBD1
clone_size: once
cdr3_aa: CASSPGRQGGYEQYF
cdr3_nt: TGTGCCAGCTCACCAGGGAGACAGGGGGGGTACGAGCAGTACTTC